This TCR beta chain appears in the sequencing data of a study of cytomegalovirus exposure and HLA in healthy donors. Turning to the study itself: One earlier analysis, a look at 180 million or so T cells, found approximately 120 million unique TCR beta sequences.

Points on this clone: Its antigen remains unidentified. One end of the junction fails to match germline, which may point to a read error.

Broader study findings: Rare sequences made up most TCRs, while some public TCRs were found in many donors. A link between a missense DCLRE1C variant and TCR beta V- and J-gene trimming emerged from a later analysis.

The V gene's germline CDR1 is SEHNR and CDR2 FQNEAQ (reference sequence). The CDR3 has 16 residues. Use of 60 Vbeta and 13 Jbeta primers characterized the PCR. Data came from immunoSEQ multiplex PCR; TCRdb stores just in-frame clones and leaves some out. The repertoire holds roughly 80,000 clones, with roughly 73% as singletons. The chain recombines TRBV7-9 with TRBJ1-6, with D tentatively TRBD1 (6 bases). What was sequenced was PBMCs. This TCR came from a woman aged 40 to 55 in good health and CMV-seropositive. CDR3 sequence reads: CASSLTLGGDKSPLHF. The DNA of the CDR3 is TGTGCCAGCAGCCTGACCCTAGGGGGTGATAAATCACCCCTCCACTTT. Full variable domain (missing parts from reference TRBV7-9 and TRBJ1-6): DTGVSQNPRHKITKRGQNVTFRCDPISEHNRLYWYRQTLGQGPEFLTYFQNEAQLEKSRLLSDRFSAERPKGSFSTLEIQRTEQGDSAMYLCASSLTLGGDKSPLHFGNGTRLTVT.